The rows below give T cell receptor beta chains drawn from one sample of a study of CD8+ T cells in alopecia areata. The protocol was immunoSEQ multiplex PCR, while the TCRdb copy is restricted to in-frame clones and leaves out a portion. The table has under 250,000 clones, about 53% seen once. The sequences come from CD4+ T cells sorted from blood, collected at week 0. These TCRs come from a human donor with alopecia areata. Each CDR3 is given with its conserved first and last residue. Fields, in order: CDR3 DNA, CDR3 protein, J gene, clone size, D gene, V gene. The D gene is left open where the match is weak. Clone size is given for some rows only: seen once, a few or many times, or a class if the clone is expanded.

TGTGCCATCAGGGACGTCGCCTACGAGCAGTACTTC CAIRDVAYEQYF TRBJ2-7 . . TRBV10-3
TGTGCCAGCAGTTACTCCGAGGCTAAATACACAGATACGCAGTATTTT CASSYSEAKYTDTQYF TRBJ2-3 . . TRBV6-5
TGCAGCGTTGAACCGGACAGGGGTGGGACAGATACGCAGTATTTT CSVEPDRGGTDTQYF TRBJ2-3 once TRBD1 TRBV29-1
TGTGCCAGCAGTCCCGGGTTGCGGCGGCAGATCAATCAGCCCCAGCATTTT CASSPGLRRQINQPQHF TRBJ1-5 . . TRBV28
TGTGCCAGCAGCTTGGTGGGGGCCAGCTCTGGAAACACCATATATTTT CASSLVGASSGNTIYF TRBJ1-3 few . TRBV5-6
TGTGCCTGGAGTAGACAGTCTGGGCCCCAGCATTTT CAWSRQSGPQHF TRBJ1-5 . . TRBV30
TGTGCCAGCAGCTCGTCAGGGGGGACAGATACGCAGTATTTT CASSSSGGTDTQYF TRBJ2-3 . . TRBV9
TGTGCCTGGAGTAGGGGACAGGCTGAAGCTTTCTTT CAWSRGQAEAFF TRBJ1-1 . TRBD1 TRBV30
TGCGCCAGCAGCCGCACCACAGGGGGAAGCACAGATACGCAGTATTTT CASSRTTGGSTDTQYF TRBJ2-3 . TRBD1 TRBV5-1
TGTGCCAGCAGTCCCCAGGGTGGGCCCCAGCATTTT CASSPQGGPQHF TRBJ1-5 . . TRBV27
TGTGCCTGGAGTGTTGGAGACGGACCGTTTTCGAGGGGGGAGACCCAGTACTTC CAWSVGDGPFSRGETQYF TRBJ2-5 . . TRBV30
TGTGCCATCAGCCCAACTAGCGGGGGGCCCTACGAGCAGTACTTC CAISPTSGGPYEQYF TRBJ2-7 . TRBD2 TRBV10-3
TGTGCCAGCAGCTCGTCCGGGACAGGGTTAGAAAAACTGTTTTTT CASSSSGTGLEKLFF TRBJ1-4 . TRBD1 TRBV7-2
TGCGCCAGCAGCTTGGTAGCGGACAAGAACAATGAGCAGTTCTTC CASSLVADKNNEQFF TRBJ2-1 few . TRBV5-1
TGCGCCAGCAGCCAAGAAACTTTACTAGTGGCTGAGCAGTTCTTC CASSQETLLVAEQFF TRBJ2-1 . . TRBV4-1
TGTGCCAGCAGTAATGGAGGACTCACCGGGGAGCTGTTTTTT CASSNGGLTGELFF TRBJ2-2 . . TRBV7-3
TGTGCCAGCAGCCGGACTCGGACTAGCGCCACAGATACGCAGTATTTT CASSRTRTSATDTQYF TRBJ2-3 few TRBD2 TRBV9
TGTGCCAGCAGTTACTCGGGAGTTAACTATGGCTACACCTTC CASSYSGVNYGYTF TRBJ1-2 . . TRBV6-5
TGTGCCAGCAGCTTAGGGGGTGTGGGACTGGGAGCTTTCTTT CASSLGGVGLGAFF TRBJ1-1 once . TRBV7-9
TGCGCCAGCAGCCAAGGGGGGCGCGGGGGGTTAGCCAAAAACATTCAGTACTTC CASSQGGRGGLAKNIQYF TRBJ2-4 once TRBD2 TRBV4-1
TGTGCCAGCAGCCCGGGACAGAGCTCCTACGAGCAGTACTTC CASSPGQSSYEQYF TRBJ2-7 . TRBD1 TRBV11-2
TGTGCCAGCTCACCACCTGTGAGTCCCGGGGAGCTGTTTTTT CASSPPVSPGELFF TRBJ2-2 . . TRBV18
TGTGCCAGCAGCTTTACAGGGAGAGGGGCTGAAGCTTTCTTT CASSFTGRGAEAFF TRBJ1-1 . . TRBV5-6
TGTGCCAGCAGCTTGGAGGTCTTTTTTTCTGGGGCCAACGTCCTGACTTTC CASSLEVFFSGANVLTF TRBJ2-6 few . TRBV5-8
TGCAGCGTTGAAAGAGGGAACACCATATATTTT CSVERGNTIYF TRBJ1-3 . . TRBV29-1
TGTGCCAGCAGTGAATGGGGGAGCCAAGAGACCCAGTACTTC CASSEWGSQETQYF TRBJ2-5 . . TRBV25-1
TGTGCCAGCAGCGTCCACGGTACTAACTATGGCTACACCTTC CASSVHGTNYGYTF TRBJ1-2 . . TRBV2
TGTGCCAGCAGCTTGGACGACAGGGCTGGGGCCAACGTCCTGACTTTC CASSLDDRAGANVLTF TRBJ2-6 . TRBD1 TRBV5-4
TGTGCCAGCAGTGTCCGAAACATTCAGTACTTC CASSVRNIQYF TRBJ2-4 few . TRBV2
TGTGCCTGGAGTGCAAAACAGGGGCCCAATCAGCCCCAGCATTTT CAWSAKQGPNQPQHF TRBJ1-5 . TRBD1 TRBV30
TGTGCCTGGAGTTTTGGGCAGTCTAATGAAAAACTGTTTTTT CAWSFGQSNEKLFF TRBJ1-4 few . TRBV30
TGTGCCAGCAGCCAGGGATTCCTAGCCGAGCAGTACTTC CASSQGFLAEQYF TRBJ2-7 . . TRBV9
TGTGCCAGCAGCCCACCCTCTAGCTCCTACGAGCAGTACTTC CASSPPSSSYEQYF TRBJ2-7 . . TRBV13
TGTGCCTCCACGCCAGGCGGGAGATACAATGAGCAGTTCTTC CASTPGGRYNEQFF TRBJ2-1 . TRBD2 TRBV30
TGTGCTAGTGGTTTTGGTCAAGGAGAGACCCAGTACTTC CASGFGQGETQYF TRBJ2-5 . . TRBV12-5
TGTGCCAGCCGGCCCCCCCTCTACGAGCAGTACTTC CASRPPLYEQYF TRBJ2-7 . . TRBV2
TGTGCCAGCTCACCAGAGGGACAGGCCAACTATGGCTACACCTTC CASSPEGQANYGYTF TRBJ1-2 . TRBD1 TRBV18
TGTGCCAGCAGCCCGCGACTGAAGTCCAAAAACATTCAGTACTTC CASSPRLKSKNIQYF TRBJ2-4 few . TRBV7-2
TGCAGCGTTGGGGCAGGGAAAACAGATACGCAGTATTTT CSVGAGKTDTQYF TRBJ2-3 . . TRBV29-1